This T cell receptor beta chain stems from a study of control samples from healthy donors and cancer patients. This CDR3 has 18 residues. Trimming left V 0 bases short and J 1 base short, with 18 bases between. Germline V gene data show CDR1 as LGHNA and CDR2 as YSLEER. Using immunoSEQ multiplex PCR, the repertoire was profiled, and TCRdb retains in-frame clones only, with some absent. The table includes about 36,000 clones, around 93% detected once. This sequence joins TRBV4-3 and TRBJ1-2, with a weak D call TRBD1 (6 bases). This TCR was recovered from a man aged 40-55 years with colorectal cancer. Material for sequencing was PBMCs. The CDR3 nucleotides read TGCGCCAGCAGCCAAGATTCGGGGGTCACAGGGATTAACTATGGCTACACCTTC. Protein product: CASSQDSGVTGINYGYTF.